A single sample gave rise to the 32 T cell receptor beta chains below, sequenced in a study of regulatory T cells in long-lasting Graves disease. Time point of the sample: persistent/refractory GD, antithyroid drugs over 5 years with positive TRAb. RNA extracted from PBMCs served as the sequencing template. iRepertoire HTBI primers and Arm-PCR of CDR3 regions built TCR beta libraries. TCRdb reprocessed the multiplex PCR reads with MiXCR, giving one entry per CDR3 protein. The data show 310,000 or so distinct CDR3 sequences, 20% seen once. The sample in question was peripheral blood mononuclear cells (PBMCs), obtained when the disease was refractory, from a patient treated with antithyroid drugs. The receptors derive from a female donor with Graves disease.

There are many counts of this clonotype. The chain couples TRBV20-1 to TRBJ1-4; 7 bases align to TRBD1. With 6 bases clipped from V and 3 bases from J, the junction kept 7 bases outside the gene matches. The CDR3 has 14 amino acids. CDR1 and CDR2 from the germline V gene are DFQATT and SNEGSKA (reference sequence). The CDR3 loop is CSAVTGDSNEKLFF. The CDR3 DNA reads as TGCAGTGCAGTCACAGGGGACTCTAATGAAAAACTGTTTTTT.

This clonotype was seen just once. The chain carries TRBV18 and TRBJ2-1; D is ambiguous. Germline CDR1 reads KGHSH; CDR2 reads LQKENI. Trimming left V 3 bases short and J 2 bases short, with 14 bases between. This CDR3 has 16 residues. The CDR3 DNA reads TGTGCCAGCTCACCCAGGCCTAGAATCACCTACAATGAGCAGTTCTTC. Amino acid sequence: CASSPRPRITYNEQFF.

This clonotype has a handful of counts. V gene TRBV6-2 or TRBV6-3 combines with J gene TRBJ1-5; the D gene is possibly TRBD1 (6 bases). V was shortened by 4 bases and J by 8 bases, with 15 bases between the two germline ends. The CDR3 is made up of 14 amino acids. Germline assignment: CDR1 MNHEY and CDR2 SVGEGT. CDR3: CASSSAIRGKPQHF. CDR3 coding DNA: TGTGCCAGCAGTTCCGCAATCAGGGGCAAGCCCCAGCATTTT.

Regarding this clonotype: Given a much more abundant clone one base away, this may be a read error. The chain employs TRBV10-3 and TRBJ2-7, with 7 bases aligning to TRBD1. This CDR3 region has 13 residues. Germline lookup yields CDR1 ENHRY and CDR2 SYGVKD. The DNA of the CDR3 is TGTGCCATCAAAGACAGGGAATCCTACGAGCAGTGCTTC. Translating it yields CAIKDRESYEQCF.

In this sample, this clonotype turned up a few times. V usage is TRBV11-2 and J usage is TRBJ2-2; D perhaps matches TRBD1 (6 bases). CDR3 length equals 16 residues. V shed 6 bases and J shed 6 bases, with 20 bases lying between them. CDR1 is SGHAT, CDR2 FQNNGV, per germline. CDR3 amino acids: CASRPPWGQGSGELFF. The DNA of the CDR3 is TGTGCCAGCAGACCCCCTTGGGGGCAGGGGTCCGGGGAGCTGTTTTTT.

The genes are TRBV7-2 and TRBJ1-5, with D possibly matching TRBD1 (5 bases). V gave up 1 base and J gave up 3 bases, with 10 bases separating them. This CDR3 comprises 15 residues. The V gene's germline CDR1 is SGHTA and CDR2 FQGNSA. CDR3 nucleotide sequence: TGTGCCAGCAGCTTAGATTGGGGCACCAATCAGCCCCAGCATTTT. Translation gives CASSLDWGTNQPQHF.

Only a few counts were recorded for this clonotype. This chain connects TRBV29-1 to TRBJ1-2, with D tentatively TRBD1 (6 bases). Germline CDR1 and CDR2: SQVTM and ANQGSEA. CDR3 length: 12 amino acids. V was pared by 4 bases and J by 3 bases, with 9 bases between. The CDR3 nucleotides read TGCAGCGTTGGGAGGGGGGACTATGGCTACACCTTC. Protein: CSVGRGDYGYTF.

This clonotype was detected only a few times. The chain combines TRBV7-2 with TRBJ2-1; D might be TRBD1 (6 bases). Germline values: CDR1 SGHTA, CDR2 FQGNSA. This CDR3 spans 14 amino acids. V dropped 1 base and J dropped 6 bases, with 10 bases sitting between them. CDR3 in DNA: TGTGCCAGCAGCTTAGGGGGGCCGGGCAATGAGCAGTTCTTC. Translation: CASSLGGPGNEQFF.

The chain uses TRBV3-1 and TRBJ2-7, with 7 nucleotides matching TRBD2. Germline CDR1 and CDR2: LGHDT and YNNKEL (reference sequence). The CDR3 has 17 amino acids. Trimming at V came to 0 bases and at J to 5 bases, leaving 13 bases not matched to a gene. The CDR3 loop is CASSQDWGGGEADEQYF. In DNA form, the CDR3 reads TGTGCCAGCAGCCAAGATTGGGGTGGGGGGGAGGCTGACGAGCAGTACTTC.

The genes are TRBV10-3 and TRBJ1-2, with D possibly TRBD1 on 5 matching bases. This CDR3 spans 15 amino acids. V lost 4 bases, J lost 4 bases, and 16 bases lay in between. Per germline, CDR1 ENHRY and CDR2 SYGVKD. Written as DNA, the CDR3 is TGTGCCATCAGTGTCTCTCAAGGGAGGGGCTATGGCTACACCTTC. The encoded protein is CAISVSQGRGYGYTF.

This clonotype was found a few times. The chain couples TRBV20-1 to TRBJ2-7; weak D call: TRBD1 (6 bases). Germline V gene sequence: CDR1 DFQATT, CDR2 SNEGSKA (reference sequence). The CDR3 sequence is 15 residues long. V was shortened by 2 bases and J by 4 bases, with 18 bases between the two germline ends. CDR3 amino acids: CSARLNPQGRYEQYF. The CDR3 DNA is TGCAGTGCTAGACTAAATCCCCAGGGGAGATACGAGCAGTACTTC.

Many counts were recorded for this clonotype. The chain links TRBV12-3 or TRBV12-4 to TRBJ1-6, with TRBD1 as a possible D gene (5 bases). This CDR3 is 14 amino acids long. V lost 4 bases and J 6 bases, leaving 10 bases between the germline ends. The CDR3 reads CASSYLRVNSPLHF. The CDR3 DNA sequence: TGTGCCAGCAGTTACCTCAGGGTTAATTCACCCCTCCACTTT.

This clonotype has a count of ten or more. V usage is TRBV7-2 and J usage is TRBJ1-5; D uncertain. V was clipped by 1 base and J by 0 bases, with 7 bases between them. This CDR3 spans 15 amino acids. The V gene's germline CDR1 is SGHTA and CDR2 FQGNSA. This CDR3 reads CASSLGITSNQPQHF. CDR3 sequence (DNA): TGTGCCAGCAGCTTAGGGATCACTAGCAATCAGCCCCAGCATTTT.

This clonotype has only a few counts. This sequence joins TRBV18 and TRBJ2-7, with 11 bases fitting TRBD2. The germline gives CDR1 KGHSH, CDR2 LQKENI. J lost 6 bases, V lost 3 bases, and 13 bases had no gene match. The CDR3 runs to 17 residues. CDR3: CASSPPSGRLRTGEQYF. CDR3 bases: TGTGCCAGCTCACCGCCTAGCGGGAGGCTCAGGACGGGCGAGCAGTACTTC.

The chain uses TRBV20-1 and TRBJ2-7; 10 positions agree with TRBD1. The CDR3 sequence is 16 residues long. V was clipped by 4 bases and J by 3 bases; unmatched bases: 12. From germline, CDR1 is DFQATT and CDR2 SNEGSKA (reference sequence). CDR3 in DNA: TGCAGTGCTACTGGGACAGGGGACATAAACGACTACGAGCAGTACTTC. Translating it yields CSATGTGDINDYEQYF.

The chain employs TRBV5-4 and TRBJ1-2; a weak D match, TRBD1 (5 bases). CDR1 and CDR2 from the germline V gene are SGHNT and YYREEE (reference sequence). There are 13 residues in the CDR3. Trimming shortened V by 2 bases and J by 4 bases, and 9 bases separated the two germline ends. The chain's CDR3 is CASSFTGSYGYTF. CDR3 DNA: TGTGCCAGCAGCTTCACAGGAAGCTATGGCTACACCTTC.

At least ten counts were recorded for this clonotype. V and J are TRBV3-1 and TRBJ1-2; D gene ambiguous. Germline CDR1 reads LGHDT; CDR2 reads YNNKEL (reference sequence). The CDR3 has 14 amino acids. Deletions cut 1 base from V and 8 bases from J, with 14 bases between. The CDR3 nucleotides read TGTGCCAGCAGCCAAGTAGGTCGGCTATCCGGCTACACCTTC. It is translated as CASSQVGRLSGYTF. Combining the CDR3 with reference TRBV3-1 and TRBJ1-2 gives the whole variable domain DTAVSQTPKYLVTQMGNDKSIKCEQNLGHDTMYWYKQDSKKFLKIMFSYNNKELIINETVPNRFSPKSPDKAHLNLHINSLELGDSAVYFCASSQVGRLSGYTFGSGTRLTVV.

This clonotype was seen a handful of times. The V gene is TRBV7-9, the J gene TRBJ1-1, with 7 positions matching TRBD1. J gave up 5 bases and V 5 bases, and 17 bases lay outside the gene matches. This CDR3 has 17 amino acids. CDR1 is SEHNR, CDR2 FQNEAQ, per germline (reference sequence). The CDR3 DNA follows: TGTGCCAGCAGCCCTTCGTTGAGACAGGCCAGGGGGACTGAAGCTTTCTTT. Its translation: CASSPSLRQARGTEAFF. Using reference TRBV7-9 and TRBJ1-1 for the parts outside the CDR3, the full variable domain is DTGVSQNPRHKITKRGQNVTFRCDPISEHNRLYWYRQTLGQGPEFLTYFQNEAQLEKSRLLSDRFSAERPKGSFSTLEIQRTEQGDSAMYLCASSPSLRQARGTEAFFGQGTRLTVV.

This clonotype was recorded many times. The chain carries TRBV6-5 and TRBJ2-7; 7 nucleotides line up with TRBD1. This CDR3 has 15 amino acids. The ends lost 2 bases at V and 3 bases at J; junction bases unmatched: 7. Germline V lookup: CDR1 MNHEY, CDR2 SVGAGI. In DNA form, the CDR3 reads TGTGCCAGCAGTTACCCCTACAGGGGCGGCTACGAGCAGTACTTC. This encodes CASSYPYRGGYEQYF.

This clonotype turned up a few times. This sequence joins TRBV4-1 and TRBJ2-5, with 13 bases lining up with TRBD2. Germline CDR1 is MGHRA and CDR2 is YSYEKL. CDR3 length equals 19 residues. The V gene end was trimmed by 1 base and the J gene end by 0 bases; junction bases not matched to a gene: 8. The CDR3 DNA is TGCGCCAGCAGCCAAGGAAGGACTAGCGGGAGTCGGCACCAAGAGACCCAGTACTTC. Translated: CASSQGRTSGSRHQETQYF.

Details on this clonotype: Relative to the germline gene, one junction end is altered; a read error may explain this. The chain is built from TRBV7-7 and TRBJ1-2; 9 bases are a match to TRBD1. The germline V gene encodes CDR1 SSHAT and CDR2 FNYEAQ (reference sequence). The CDR3 consists of 16 residues. CDR3 coding DNA: TGTGCTAGCAGCTTAGGAGGGACAGGGAGCAACTATGGCTACACCTTC. This sequence encodes CASSLGGTGSNYGYTF.

This clonotype was observed a few times. The CDR3 protein is CASSAMRDRYVSYGYTF. The CDR3 nucleotides are TGTGCCAGCAGTGCGATGCGGGATAGGTACGTCTCCTATGGCTACACCTTC. The chain has TRBV6-1 and TRBJ1-2; the D is unclear. The germline gives CDR1 MNHNS, CDR2 SASEGT. The CDR3 runs to 17 residues. V was pared by 4 bases and J by 4 bases, with 22 bases between.

This clonotype was seen repeatedly, ten times or more. The chain employs TRBV2 and TRBJ1-5, with D tentatively TRBD1 (5 bases). CDR1 and CDR2 from the germline V gene are SNHLY and FYNNEI. This CDR3 comprises 15 residues. V was cut by 5 bases and J by 4 bases, with 15 bases left in between. This chain's CDR3 is CASSSLRDGNQPQHF. In DNA form, the CDR3 reads TGTGCCAGCAGTAGTCTCCGGGACGGGAATCAGCCCCAGCATTTT.

The chain has TRBV5-1 and TRBJ1-6, with D maybe TRBD1 (6 bases). Germline V gene sequence: CDR1 SGHRS, CDR2 YFSETQ. The ends were cut back, 6 bases at V and 5 bases at J, with 18 bases in the middle. The CDR3 loop spans 16 amino acids. The CDR3 bases are TGCGCCAGCACCCCGGCTGGGGGCCGCGATAATTCACCCCTCCACTTT. Translated, it gives CASTPAGGRDNSPLHF.

This clonotype was detected ten times or more. This chain connects TRBV7-2 to TRBJ1-2; a possible D gene is TRBD1 (5 bases). Trimming took 5 bases from V and 0 from J, leaving 10 bases between them. The CDR3 runs to 14 residues. Per the germline V gene, CDR1 is SGHTA and CDR2 is FQGNSA. In DNA form, the CDR3 reads TGTGCCAGCAGCAGAGGGGTAGCTAACTATGGCTACACCTTC. This codes for CASSRGVANYGYTF.

This clonotype was seen more than once but under ten times. The chain carries TRBV7-9 and TRBJ1-5; D remains ambiguous. The CDR3 is 14 amino acids. V dropped 5 bases and J dropped 2 bases, with 10 bases sitting between them. CDR1 and CDR2 (germline): SEHNR, FQNEAQ (reference sequence). The CDR3 spells CASSAVYGNQPQHF. CDR3 in DNA: TGTGCCAGCAGCGCCGTTTATGGCAATCAGCCCCAGCATTTT.

This clonotype was picked up many times. This rearrangement joins TRBV2 to TRBJ1-5; D is possibly TRBD1 (6 bases). Germline V gene lookup returns CDR1 SNHLY and CDR2 FYNNEI. CDR3 size: 15 residues. The V and J ends lost 2 bases and 1 base respectively, with 9 bases between them. This CDR3 reads CASSETGLSNQPQHF. The DNA of the CDR3 is TGTGCCAGCAGTGAAACAGGGTTAAGCAATCAGCCCCAGCATTTT.

The rearrangement links TRBV7-2 to TRBJ1-2; possibly TRBD1 for D (6 bases). V was shortened by 1 base and J by 8 bases, with 17 bases between the two germline ends. Germline CDR1 and CDR2: SGHTA and FQGNSA. This CDR3 region has 15 residues. In DNA, the CDR3 is TGTGCCAGCAGCTTAGTAGTTGGACAGCCGAGGGGCTACACCTTC. It yields the protein CASSLVVGQPRGYTF.

This clonotype was seen a few times. This CDR3 is CAISESGRNTEAFF. CDR3 coding DNA: TGTGCCATCAGTGAGTCAGGGCGGAACACTGAAGCTTTCTTT. The chain carries TRBV10-3 and TRBJ1-1, with unresolved D. This CDR3 contains 14 residues. Trimming took off 0 bases at V and 1 base at J, with 6 bases between the two ends. Germline-derived CDR1 and CDR2 are ENHRY and SYGVKD.

This clonotype was recorded a few times. The chain has TRBV6-1 and TRBJ2-4; 7 bases are a match to TRBD2. This CDR3 has 16 amino acids. V was pared by 7 bases and J by 2 bases, with 11 bases of the junction left unmatched. Germline values: CDR1 MNHNS, CDR2 SASEGT. CDR3 nucleotides: TGTGCCAGCACCCTCCCGGGGGGTGGGTCCAAAAACATTCAGTACTTC. Protein: CASTLPGGGSKNIQYF.

This clonotype was seen at least ten times. The chain carries TRBV7-8 and TRBJ2-7, with 8 bases that match TRBD1. CDR3 length: 15 residues. Germline lookup yields CDR1 SGHVS and CDR2 FQNEAQ. V lost 3 bases and J lost 4; bases outside the gene matches: 8. The DNA for the CDR3 is TGTGCCAGCAGCTTCAAGACAGGGGAAAATTACGAGCAGTACTTC. Translated: CASSFKTGENYEQYF.

CDR3 nucleotide sequence: TGTGCCAGCAGCCAAGATTTGGCAGCTGAAGCTTTCTTT. Amino acid sequence: CASSQDLAAEAFF. The chain carries TRBV11-2 and TRBJ1-1; D is unresolved. The CDR3 sequence is 13 residues long. The germline V and J ends were trimmed by 5 bases and 6 bases, with 13 bases remaining between them. CDR1 is SGHAT and CDR2 is FQNNGV in the germline V gene.